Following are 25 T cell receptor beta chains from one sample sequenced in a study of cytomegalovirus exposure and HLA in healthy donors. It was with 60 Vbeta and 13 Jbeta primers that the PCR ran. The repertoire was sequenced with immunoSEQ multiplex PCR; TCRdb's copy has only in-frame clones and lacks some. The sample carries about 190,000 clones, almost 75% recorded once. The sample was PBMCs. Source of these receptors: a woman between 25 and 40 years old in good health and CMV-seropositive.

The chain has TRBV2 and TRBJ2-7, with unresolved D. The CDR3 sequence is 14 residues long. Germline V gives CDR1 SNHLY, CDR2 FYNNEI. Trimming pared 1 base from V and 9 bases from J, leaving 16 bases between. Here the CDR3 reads CASSEEGNKSGQYF. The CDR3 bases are TGTGCCAGCAGTGAAGAAGGAAATAAGTCGGGGCAGTACTTC.

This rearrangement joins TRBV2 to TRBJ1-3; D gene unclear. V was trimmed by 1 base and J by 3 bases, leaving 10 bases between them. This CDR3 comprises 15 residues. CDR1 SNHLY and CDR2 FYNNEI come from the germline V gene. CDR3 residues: CASSEVEGSGNTIYF. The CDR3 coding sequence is TGTGCCAGCAGTGAAGTGGAAGGGAGTGGAAACACCATATATTTT.

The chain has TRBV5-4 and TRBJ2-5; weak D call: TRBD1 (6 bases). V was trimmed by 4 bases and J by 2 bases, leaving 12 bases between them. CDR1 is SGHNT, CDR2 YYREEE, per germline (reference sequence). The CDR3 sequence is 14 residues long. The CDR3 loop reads CASSQGTLQETQYF. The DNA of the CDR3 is TGTGCCAGCAGCCAGGGGACACTACAAGAGACCCAGTACTTC.

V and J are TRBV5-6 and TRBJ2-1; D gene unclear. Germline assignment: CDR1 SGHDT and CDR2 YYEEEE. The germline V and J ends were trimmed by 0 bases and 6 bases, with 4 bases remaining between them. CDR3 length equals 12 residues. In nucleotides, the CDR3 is TGTGCCAGCAGCTTGGGAGGCAATGAGCAGTTCTTC. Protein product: CASSLGGNEQFF.

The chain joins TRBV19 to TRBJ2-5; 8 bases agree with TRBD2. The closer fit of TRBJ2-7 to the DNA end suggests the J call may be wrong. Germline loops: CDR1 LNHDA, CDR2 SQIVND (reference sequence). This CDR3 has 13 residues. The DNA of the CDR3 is TGTGCCAGTAGTCGAGCGGGGGTCTACGAGCAGTACTTC. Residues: CASSRAGVYEQYF.

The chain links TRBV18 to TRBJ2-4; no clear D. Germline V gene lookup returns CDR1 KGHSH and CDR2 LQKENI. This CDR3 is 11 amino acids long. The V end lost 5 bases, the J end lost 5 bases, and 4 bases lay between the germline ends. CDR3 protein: CASSIENIQYF. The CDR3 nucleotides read TGTGCCAGCTCAATCGAAAACATTCAGTACTTC.

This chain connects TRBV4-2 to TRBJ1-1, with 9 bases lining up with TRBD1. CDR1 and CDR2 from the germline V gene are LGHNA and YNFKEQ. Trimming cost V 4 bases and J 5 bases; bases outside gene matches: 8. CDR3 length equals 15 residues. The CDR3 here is CASSPPGQGKTEAFF. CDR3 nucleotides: TGTGCCAGCAGCCCCCCGGGACAGGGAAAAACTGAAGCTTTCTTT.

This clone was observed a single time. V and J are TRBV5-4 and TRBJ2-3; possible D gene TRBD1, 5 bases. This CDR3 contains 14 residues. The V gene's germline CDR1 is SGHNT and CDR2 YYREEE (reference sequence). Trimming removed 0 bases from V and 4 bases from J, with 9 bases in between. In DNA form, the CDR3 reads TGTGCCAGCAGCTTGGGCAGGGATCCAGATACGCAGTATTTT. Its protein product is CASSLGRDPDTQYF.

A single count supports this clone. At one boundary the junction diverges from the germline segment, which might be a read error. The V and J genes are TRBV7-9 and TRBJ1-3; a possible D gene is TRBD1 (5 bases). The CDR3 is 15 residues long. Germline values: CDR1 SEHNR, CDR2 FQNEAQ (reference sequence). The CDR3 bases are TGTTCCAGCAGCTTGGGGCCCCCCTCTGGAAACACCATATATTTT. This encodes CSSSLGPPSGNTIYF.

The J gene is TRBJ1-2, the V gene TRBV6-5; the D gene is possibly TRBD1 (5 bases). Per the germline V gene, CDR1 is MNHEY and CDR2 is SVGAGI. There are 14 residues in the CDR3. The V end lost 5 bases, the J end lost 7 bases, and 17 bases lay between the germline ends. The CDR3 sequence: CASSGGGGSIGYTF. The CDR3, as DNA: TGTGCCAGCAGTGGCGGGGGAGGTAGTATTGGCTACACCTTC.

CDR3 sequence: CASSTYRGAYEQYF. CDR3 in DNA: TGTGCCAGCAGCACCTACAGGGGCGCCTACGAGCAGTACTTC. The chain carries TRBV5-8 and TRBJ2-7; 7 bases align to TRBD1. Germline values: CDR1 SGHTS, CDR2 YDEGEE. The length of the CDR3 is 14 residues. Trimming cost V 4 bases and J 2 bases; bases outside gene matches: 6. Based on the CDR3 plus reference TRBV5-8 and TRBJ2-7, the full variable domain is EAGVTQSPTHLIKTRGQQATLRCSPISGHTSVYWYQQALGLGLQFLLWYDEGEERNRGNFPPRFSGRQFPNYSSELNVNALELEDSALYLCASSTYRGAYEQYFGPGTRLTVT.

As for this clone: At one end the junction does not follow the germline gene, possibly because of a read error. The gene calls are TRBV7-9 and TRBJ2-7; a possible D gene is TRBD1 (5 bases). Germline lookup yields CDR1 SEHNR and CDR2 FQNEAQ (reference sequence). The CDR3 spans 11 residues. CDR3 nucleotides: TGTTCCAGCCAGGGCCCCTACGAGCAGTACTTC. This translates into CSSQGPYEQYF.

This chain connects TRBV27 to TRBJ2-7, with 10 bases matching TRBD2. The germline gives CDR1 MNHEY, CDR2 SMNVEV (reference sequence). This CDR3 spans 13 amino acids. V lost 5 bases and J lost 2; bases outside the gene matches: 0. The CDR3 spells CASSSGRAYEQYF. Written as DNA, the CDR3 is TGTGCCAGCAGTAGCGGGAGGGCCTACGAGCAGTACTTC.

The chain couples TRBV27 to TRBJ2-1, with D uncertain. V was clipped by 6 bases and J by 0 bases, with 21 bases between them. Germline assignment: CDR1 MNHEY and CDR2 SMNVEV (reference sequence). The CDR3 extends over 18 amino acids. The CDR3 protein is CASSHIGLAWSSYNEQFF. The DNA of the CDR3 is TGTGCCAGCAGCCACATCGGGTTAGCCTGGAGCTCCTACAATGAGCAGTTCTTC.

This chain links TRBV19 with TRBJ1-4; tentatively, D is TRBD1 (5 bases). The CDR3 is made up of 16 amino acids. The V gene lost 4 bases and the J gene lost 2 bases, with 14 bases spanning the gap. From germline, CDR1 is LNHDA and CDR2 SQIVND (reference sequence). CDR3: CASSTHVGPTNEKLFF. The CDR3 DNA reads TGTGCCAGTAGTACCCACGTGGGGCCGACTAATGAAAAACTGTTTTTT.

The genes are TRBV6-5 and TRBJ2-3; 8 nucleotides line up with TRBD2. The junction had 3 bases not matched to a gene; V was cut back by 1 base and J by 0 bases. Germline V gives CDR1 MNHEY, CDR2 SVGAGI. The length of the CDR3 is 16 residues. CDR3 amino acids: CASSYLAGSSTDTQYF. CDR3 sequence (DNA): TGTGCCAGCAGTTACTTAGCGGGATCTAGCACAGATACGCAGTATTTT.

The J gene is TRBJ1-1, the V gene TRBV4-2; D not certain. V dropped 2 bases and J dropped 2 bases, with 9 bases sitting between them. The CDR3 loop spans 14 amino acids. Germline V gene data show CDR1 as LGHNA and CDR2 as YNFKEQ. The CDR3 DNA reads TGTGCCAGCAGCCAATTCGGGGTCAACACTGAAGCTTTCTTT. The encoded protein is CASSQFGVNTEAFF.

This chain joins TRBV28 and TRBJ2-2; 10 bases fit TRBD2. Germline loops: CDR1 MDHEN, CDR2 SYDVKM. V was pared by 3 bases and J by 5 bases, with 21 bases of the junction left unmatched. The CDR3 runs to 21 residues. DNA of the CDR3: TGTGCCAGCAGTTTTTTAATTTCCGGGAGCGGGAGGGCCGGTAATACCGGGGAGCTGTTTTTT. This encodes CASSFLISGSGRAGNTGELFF.

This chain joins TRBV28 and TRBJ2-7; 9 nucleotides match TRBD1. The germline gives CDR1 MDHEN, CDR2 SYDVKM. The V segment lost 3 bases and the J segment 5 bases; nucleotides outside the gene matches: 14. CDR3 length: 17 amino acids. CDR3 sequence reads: CASSFFRRDRAVNEQYF. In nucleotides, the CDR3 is TGTGCCAGCAGTTTTTTCCGGAGGGACAGGGCCGTGAACGAGCAGTACTTC. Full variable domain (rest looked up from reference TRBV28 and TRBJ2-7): DVKVTQSSRYLVKRTGEKVFLECVQDMDHENMFWYRQDPGLGLRLIYFSYDVKMKEKGDIPEGYSVSREKKERFSLILESASTNQTSMYLCASSFFRRDRAVNEQYFGPGTRLTVT.

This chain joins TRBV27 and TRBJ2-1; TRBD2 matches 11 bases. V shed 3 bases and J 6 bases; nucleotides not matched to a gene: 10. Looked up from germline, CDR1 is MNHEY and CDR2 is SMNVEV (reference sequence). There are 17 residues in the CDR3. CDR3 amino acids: CASSLRIIAGGSNEQFF. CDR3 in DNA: TGTGCCAGCAGTTTGCGGATTATAGCGGGAGGGAGCAATGAGCAGTTCTTC.

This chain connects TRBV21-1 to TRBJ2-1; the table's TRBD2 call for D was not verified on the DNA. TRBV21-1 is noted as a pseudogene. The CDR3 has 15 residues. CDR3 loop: CASSKEWFGCNEQFF. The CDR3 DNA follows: TGTGCCAGCAGCAAAGAGTGGTTCGGGTGCAATGAGCAGTTCTTC.

CDR3 nucleotide sequence: TGTGCCAGCAGCCAGGGGATGAGGGACTATGGCTACACCTTC. Residues: CASSQGMRDYGYTF. This sequence joins TRBV14 and TRBJ1-2; no clear D. Trimming cost V 3 bases and J 3 bases, with 11 bases left between them. Germline CDR1 SGHDN, CDR2 FVKESK. This CDR3 has 14 amino acids.

The CDR3 is CASETGTGGTEAFF. CDR3 nucleotides: TGTGCCAGTGAAACCGGGACAGGGGGCACTGAAGCTTTCTTT. The rearrangement links TRBV19 to TRBJ1-1, with TRBD1 matching 11 bases. This CDR3 region has 14 residues. CDR1 is LNHDA and CDR2 is SQIVND in the germline V gene (reference sequence). J lost 4 bases, V lost 8 bases, and 6 bases had no gene match.

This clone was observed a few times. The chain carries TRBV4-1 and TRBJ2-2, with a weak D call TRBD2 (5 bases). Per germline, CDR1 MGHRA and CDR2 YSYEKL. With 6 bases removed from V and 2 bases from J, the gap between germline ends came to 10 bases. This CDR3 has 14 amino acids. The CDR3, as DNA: TGCGCCAGCAGGCTAGCTATAAACACCGGGGAGCTGTTTTTT. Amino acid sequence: CASRLAINTGELFF.

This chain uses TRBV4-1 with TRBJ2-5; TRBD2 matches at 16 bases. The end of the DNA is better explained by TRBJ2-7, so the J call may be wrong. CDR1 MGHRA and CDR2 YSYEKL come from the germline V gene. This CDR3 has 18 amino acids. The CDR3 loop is CASSQDLAGLAGGTEQYF. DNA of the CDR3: TGCGCCAGCAGCCAAGATCTGGCGGGACTAGCGGGAGGGACCGAGCAGTACTTC.